This TCR beta chain was sequenced during a study of blood T cells in healthy people across ages. The use of a sample-barcoded 5' primer and a J-beta primer mix characterized a second PCR of roughly 6 to 11 cycles. Using its own MiXCR run on the 5' RACE reads, TCRdb lists one record per CDR3 protein. The sample yields some 690,000 distinct CDR3 sequences, 22% seen once. Germline V gene lookup returns CDR1 SGHRS and CDR2 YFSETQ. After removal of 4 bases from V and 1 base from J, the junction contained 10 bases not matched to a gene. The CDR3 extends over 16 amino acids. This receptor was identified in a man aged 65 to 79 in good health. The V gene is TRBV5-1, the J gene TRBJ1-1; TRBD1 aligns across 7 bases. Input material: blood. The CDR3 coding sequence is TGCGCCAGCAGCCCTATGGGACAGCCTTCGAACACTGAAGCTTTCTTT. Its protein product is CASSPMGQPSNTEAFF.